This T cell receptor (beta chain) was sequenced for a study of cytomegalovirus exposure and HLA in healthy donors. Overall study results and limits: Fewer N-insertions (relative to the roughly 730-donor mean) were reportedly seen in an Asian-associated ancestry cluster in a later analysis. A later analysis, which compared TCR beta chains of equal frequency, found the HLA-associated ones more clonally expanded.

This CDR3 is built from 15 residues. V shed 10 bases and J 7 bases; nucleotides not matched to a gene: 13. CDR1 and CDR2 (germline): SNHLY, FYNNEI. Each donor's status was that of a healthy bone marrow donor. Primers: 60 Vbeta forward and 13 Jbeta reverse. The data were produced by immunoSEQ multiplex PCR, yet TCRdb's version contains in-frame clones alone and is incomplete. This sample yields 250,000 to 350,000 clones, of which 72% are seen a single time; approximately 2.3% belongs to the top ten. Regarding this clone: Its specificity is not known.

This sequence was found in a female donor in good health and CMV-seronegative. The chain uses TRBV2 and TRBJ2-1; 10 nucleotides match TRBD1. Specimen: PBMCs. The CDR3 DNA reads TGTGCCAAAATTCCGGGACAGGGGATGACGAATGAGCAGTTCTTC. Protein sequence: CAKIPGQGMTNEQFF.